Sequencing of this T cell receptor (beta chain) was carried out in a study of graft-versus-host responses after intestinal transplantation. For the study at large: Each recipient received anti-thymocyte globulin induction, then tacrolimus and steroids for three to four years.

V was pared by 5 bases and J by 5 bases, with 11 bases between. The germline V gene has CDR1 SGHTA and CDR2 FQGTGA. CDR3 length: 13 amino acids. Only in-frame clones appear in the TCRdb table, and some are missing; sequencing was by immunoSEQ multiplex PCR. The table lists 45,000 to 50,000 clones, 90% to 95% of them singletons. Sample: PBMCs, taken 750 to 800 days after a first intestinal transplant, on the day of a second. This chain links TRBV7-3 with TRBJ2-3, with D unresolved. This clonotype was sampled from a human patient who received an intestinal transplant, so some T cells may come from the graft donor. The CDR3 is CASSPEPKDTQYF. CDR3 DNA sequence: TGTGCCAGCAGCCCTGAGCCGAAAGATACGCAGTATTTT.